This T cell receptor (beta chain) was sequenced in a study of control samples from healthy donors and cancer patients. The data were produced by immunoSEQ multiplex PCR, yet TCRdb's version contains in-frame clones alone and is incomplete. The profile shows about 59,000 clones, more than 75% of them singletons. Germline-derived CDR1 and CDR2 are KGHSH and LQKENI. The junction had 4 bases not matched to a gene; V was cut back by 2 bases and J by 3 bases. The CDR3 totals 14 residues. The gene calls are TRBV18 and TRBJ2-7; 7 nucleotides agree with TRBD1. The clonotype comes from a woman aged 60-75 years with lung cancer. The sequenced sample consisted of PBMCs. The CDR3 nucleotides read TGTGCCAGCTCACCAGGCACAGGGGACTACGAGCAGTACTTC. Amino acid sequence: CASSPGTGDYEQYF.